This T cell receptor (beta chain) came from a study of cytomegalovirus exposure and HLA in healthy donors. Study results and caveats: A later analysis found most CMV-associated TCR beta chains apparently HLA-restricted. Reportedly, fewer N-insertions than the roughly 700-donor mean appeared in an Asian-associated ancestry cluster in a later analysis. The only immune exposure information that was available was CMV serostatus. Follow-up analysis later connected one missense variant in DCLRE1C with trimming of TCR beta V- and J-genes.

The CDR3 is 14 residues long. Trimming shortened V by 4 bases and J by 7 bases, and 13 bases separated the two germline ends. Germline-derived CDR1 and CDR2 are MNHNS and SASEGT. PCR primers comprised 60 Vbeta and 13 Jbeta primers. Libraries were prepared by immunoSEQ multiplex PCR; TCRdb keeps only in-frame clonotypes and omits some of them. Of more than 150,000 clones in the sample, 80% to 85% are singletons; the top ten hold around 2%. As for this clone: Its antigen is still unknown.

The J gene is TRBJ2-2, the V gene TRBV6-1; D is possibly TRBD2 (6 bases). This clonotype originated in a woman between 18 and 30 years old in good health and CMV-seropositive. Input material: PBMCs. DNA of the CDR3: TGTGCCAGCAGTGGCAAAGGAGGGATCGGGGAGCTGTTTTTT. Protein product: CASSGKGGIGELFF.